The 5 T cell receptor beta chains below were found in one sample sequenced in a study of T-cell reconstitution after alpha-beta-depleted transplantation in children. Molecular barcoding with unique molecular identifiers was used for the TCRbeta library. A single record per CDR3 protein comes from TCRdb applying MiXCR to the PCR reads. The sample has 65,000 to 75,000 distinct CDR3 sequences, roughly 4.5% seen once. This specimen consisted of PBMCs, mostly from graft donor cells, obtained 180 days after TCRalphabeta/CD19-depleted stem cell transplant. The receptors were sampled from a boy in the first two years of life who had a stem cell transplant for acute myeloid leukemia, so the T cells may come from the graft donor.

This clonotype has a count of ten or more. The chain recombines TRBV5-1 with TRBJ2-1, with D uncertain. The CDR3 contains 16 residues. The germline gives CDR1 SGHRS, CDR2 YFSETQ. V lost 0 bases and J 0 bases, leaving 10 bases between the germline ends. CDR3 DNA: TGCGCCAGCAGCTTGGGACCTTGGAGCTCCTACAATGAGCAGTTCTTC. It codes for CASSLGPWSSYNEQFF.

This clonotype has more than one count but fewer than ten. This rearrangement joins TRBV4-1 to TRBJ2-1; maybe TRBD2 (6 bases). With 1 base removed from V and 6 bases from J, the gap between germline ends came to 16 bases. Germline CDR1 reads MGHRA; CDR2 reads YSYEKL. The CDR3 loop spans 16 amino acids. The chain's CDR3 is CASSQGPGLKGNEQFF. The CDR3 nucleotides are TGCGCCAGCAGCCAAGGTCCGGGACTCAAGGGCAATGAGCAGTTCTTC.

The rearrangement joins TRBV28 to TRBJ2-2; D ambiguous. The CDR3 is 14 residues long. Germline V gene sequence: CDR1 MDHEN, CDR2 SYDVKM. V lost 6 bases to trimming and J lost 6 bases, with 14 bases between them. The CDR3 loop is CASSPSVISGELFF. CDR3 DNA: TGTGCCAGCAGCCCCAGCGTCATCTCCGGGGAGCTGTTTTTT.

This clonotype was counted ten times or more. This chain uses TRBV12-3 or TRBV12-4 with TRBJ2-5; D remains ambiguous. The CDR3 covers 14 residues. Deletions cut 3 bases from V and 3 bases from J, with 11 bases between. The CDR3 sequence: CASSFHPGEETQYF. The CDR3 DNA follows: TGTGCCAGCAGTTTTCATCCAGGTGAAGAGACCCAGTACTTC.

This clonotype was found many times. V gene TRBV7-2 combines with J gene TRBJ1-5, with 9 bases fitting TRBD1. This CDR3 spans 15 amino acids. The trim removed 1 base at V and 7 bases at J, leaving 5 bases unmatched. CDR1 is SGHTA, CDR2 FQGNSA, per germline. The CDR3 nucleotides are TGTGCCAGCAGCTTAGAAGGACAGGGGAGGCAGCCCCAGCATTTT. Its protein is CASSLEGQGRQPQHF.